This T cell receptor (beta chain) was recovered during a study of siplizumab effects on memory and regulatory T cells (dated by TCRdb to between 2018 and 2020). As for the study more broadly: The effect of the anti-CD2 antibody siplizumab on alloreactive T-cell subsets was examined in allogeneic mixed lymphocyte reactions constructed from human PBMCs. What the authors observed across the whole study: Siplizumab significantly reduced the cumulative frequency of alloreactive sequences traceable to unstimulated CD4+ memory T cells. About 80-96% of proliferating CD4+ or CD8+ clones could not be given a naive or memory phenotype. In reactions with siplizumab, an average of 68.8% of mappable alloreactive CD4+ clones were Treg-derived, compared with roughly 27% in control reactions. Compared with memory T cells, unstimulated naive T cells appeared more diverse, and naive cells seemed to make a substantial contribution to the alloresponse. Because sequences at frequencies below about 10^-5 were poorly captured, only a minor fraction of alloreactive clones could be mapped back to unstimulated subsets. Whether proliferating Tregs from siplizumab cultures actually had suppressive function was not functionally confirmed.

With respect to this clone: The target of this receptor is not known. The sample holds no much larger clone one base away, and base qualities are not on file.

Libraries were prepared through the immunoSEQ multiplex PCR assay. Approximately 100,000 TCR templates per sample were assayed on the deep sequencing platform. Genomic DNA extracted from sorted T cells was used for TCRbeta CDR3 sequencing. The study's own analysis went as follows. Clonal analysis of TCRbeta CDR3 data was done in the R programming language. Alloreactive CD4+ and CD8+ clones were identified by comparing unstimulated samples to CFSE-low samples taken after the reaction. By matching sequences to the repertoires of sorted unstimulated Treg and non-Treg cells, each alloreactive CD4+ clone was assigned a regulatory or non-regulatory origin. TCRdb stores this immuneACCESS table with in-frame sequences only. Part of the clones is absent; in the studies checked, under half of the shortfall reflects unresolved V genes, and no reason is known for the rest. Clone size and V and J calls were adopted from that table, with D and trimming inferred from the DNA. The table for this sample lists fewer than 85,000 clones; over 90% of them were counted only once. The top ten clones comprise 15% to 20% of the sample.

Sorted unstimulated T cells, along with proliferating T cells recovered from mixed lymphocyte reactions, underwent TCRbeta CDR3 sequencing. Fresh whole blood from more than 8 HLA-typed healthy donors was used as the source from which PBMCs were isolated. The CDR3 covers 19 residues, taking in both the cysteine and the phenylalanine. The kept DNA is CDR3 alone, 57 bases in frame from the first base. Trimmed from V: 0 bases; trimmed from J: 6 bases; junction bases lacking a gene match: 14. The CDR1 and CDR2 encoded by the germline V gene are SGHAT and FQNNGV. The sequence derives from a human donor in good health. The chain couples TRBV11-2 to TRBJ2-2; the junction holds 9 bases that match TRBD1. Sequencing was carried out using CD8+ T cells sorted from blood. The DNA sequence is given as TGTGCCAGCAGCTTAGAAAGTCCCCGGGACAGGGATTTGTCCGGGGAGCTGTTTTTT. This sequence encodes CASSLESPRDRDLSGELFF.